The clone carrying this T cell receptor (beta chain) turned up a few times. Its antigen is as yet unknown. The data originate from a study of CD8+ T cells in alopecia areata. Study background: Treatment comprised oral tofacitinib, 5 to 10 mg twice daily, in treated patients. Overall study findings and caveats: Many expanded lesional clones remained in scalp and blood on tofacitinib. TCR sharing was clearer in mice than between patients, perhaps partly owing to patient HLA diversity. With one nonresponder, baseline CD8+ expansion's link to response remains uncertain.

Indicated treatment: oral pan-JAK inhibitor, 5-10 mg twice daily. As the sequencing template, cDNA was produced by extracting RNA and reverse transcribing it. Libraries were prepared by immunoSEQ multiplex PCR; TCRdb keeps only in-frame clonotypes and omits some of them. The sample records about 150,000 clones, roughly 50% being singletons. Material: CD8+ T cells sorted from blood, obtained at week 4, from a patient treated with tofacitinib. The receptor was derived from a human donor with alopecia areata.

CDR3 amino acids: CASSDYENSNQPQHF. In nucleotides, the CDR3 is TGTGCCAGCAGTGACTATGAGAATAGCAATCAGCCCCAGCATTTT. J is TRBJ1-5 and V is TRBV2; D unclear. Trimming left V 3 bases short and J 0 bases short, with 9 bases between. The CDR3 spans 15 residues. Germline CDR1 reads SNHLY; CDR2 reads FYNNEI.